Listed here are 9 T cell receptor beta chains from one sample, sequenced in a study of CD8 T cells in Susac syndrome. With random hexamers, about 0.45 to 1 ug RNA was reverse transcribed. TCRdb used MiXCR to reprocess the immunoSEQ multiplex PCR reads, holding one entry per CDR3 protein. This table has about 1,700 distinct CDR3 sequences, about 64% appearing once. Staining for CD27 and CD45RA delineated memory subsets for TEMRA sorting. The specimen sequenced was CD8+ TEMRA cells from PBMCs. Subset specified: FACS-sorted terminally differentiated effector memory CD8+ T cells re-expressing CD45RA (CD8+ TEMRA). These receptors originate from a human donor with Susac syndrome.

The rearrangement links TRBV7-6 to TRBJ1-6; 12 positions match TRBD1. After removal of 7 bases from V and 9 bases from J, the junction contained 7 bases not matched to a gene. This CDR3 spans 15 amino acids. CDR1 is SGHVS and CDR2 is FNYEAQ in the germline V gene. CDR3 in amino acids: CASTSEGQGASPLHF. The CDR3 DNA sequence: TGTGCCAGCACCTCTGAGGGACAGGGGGCTTCACCCCTCCACTTT. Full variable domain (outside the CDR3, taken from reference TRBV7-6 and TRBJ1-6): GAGVSQSPRYKVTKRGQDVALRCDPISGHVSLYWYRQALGQGPEFLTYFNYEAQQDKSGLPNDRFSAERPEGSISTLTIQRTEQRDSAMYRCASTSEGQGASPLHFGNGTRLTVT.

The CDR3 nucleotides are TGTGCCAGCGTTTTATTCCCACAGGGTCTCGATGGCTACACCTTC. This translates into CASVLFPQGLDGYTF. This chain connects TRBV27 to TRBJ1-2; weak D call: TRBD1 (6 bases). The CDR3 spans 15 residues. Trimming left V 8 bases short and J 6 bases short, with 22 bases between. CDR1 and CDR2 from the germline V gene are MNHEY and SMNVEV (reference sequence).

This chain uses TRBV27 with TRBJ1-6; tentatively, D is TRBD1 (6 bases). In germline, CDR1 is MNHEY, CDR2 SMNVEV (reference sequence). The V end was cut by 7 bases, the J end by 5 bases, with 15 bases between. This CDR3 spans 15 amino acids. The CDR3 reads CASTILRGDNSPLHF. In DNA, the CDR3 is TGTGCCAGCACCATTCTCAGGGGAGATAATTCACCCCTCCACTTT.

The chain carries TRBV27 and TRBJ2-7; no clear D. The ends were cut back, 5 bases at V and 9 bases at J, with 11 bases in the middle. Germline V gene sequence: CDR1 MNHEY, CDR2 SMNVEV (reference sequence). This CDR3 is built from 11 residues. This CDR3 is CASSNGPVQYF. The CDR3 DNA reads TGTGCCAGCAGTAACGGACCGGTGCAGTACTTC.

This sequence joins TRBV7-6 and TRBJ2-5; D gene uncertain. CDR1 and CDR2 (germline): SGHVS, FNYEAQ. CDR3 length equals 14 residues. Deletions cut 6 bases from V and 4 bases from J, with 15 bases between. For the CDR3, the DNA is TGTGCCAGCAGTGGAGAGGAGACTCTAGAGACCCAGTACTTC. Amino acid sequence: CASSGEETLETQYF.

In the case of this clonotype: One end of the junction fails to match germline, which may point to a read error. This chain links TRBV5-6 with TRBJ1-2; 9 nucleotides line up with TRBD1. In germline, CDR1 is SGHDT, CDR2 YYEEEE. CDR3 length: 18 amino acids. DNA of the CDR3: TGCGCCAGCAACTTGCCGGACAGGGGCCGCGCTACAAACTATGGCTACACCTTC. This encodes CASNLPDRGRATNYGYTF.

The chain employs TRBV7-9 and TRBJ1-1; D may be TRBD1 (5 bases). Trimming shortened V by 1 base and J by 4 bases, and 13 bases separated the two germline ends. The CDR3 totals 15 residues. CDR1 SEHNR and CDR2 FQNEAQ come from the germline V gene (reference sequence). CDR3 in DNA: TGTGCCAGCAGCTTAGTTAGGGCAGGGAGCACTGAAGCTTTCTTT. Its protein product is CASSLVRAGSTEAFF. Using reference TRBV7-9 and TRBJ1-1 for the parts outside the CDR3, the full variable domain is DTGVSQNPRHKITKRGQNVTFRCDPISEHNRLYWYRQTLGQGPEFLTYFQNEAQLEKSRLLSDRFSAERPKGSFSTLEIQRTEQGDSAMYLCASSLVRAGSTEAFFGQGTRLTVV.

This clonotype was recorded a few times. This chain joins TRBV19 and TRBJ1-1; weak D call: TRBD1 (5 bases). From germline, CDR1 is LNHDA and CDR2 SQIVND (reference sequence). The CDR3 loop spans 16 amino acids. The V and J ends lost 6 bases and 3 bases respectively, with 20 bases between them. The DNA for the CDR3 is TGTGCCAGTAGGGTTTTCTCGGGACTGGGCGACACTGAAGCTTTCTTT. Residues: CASRVFSGLGDTEAFF.

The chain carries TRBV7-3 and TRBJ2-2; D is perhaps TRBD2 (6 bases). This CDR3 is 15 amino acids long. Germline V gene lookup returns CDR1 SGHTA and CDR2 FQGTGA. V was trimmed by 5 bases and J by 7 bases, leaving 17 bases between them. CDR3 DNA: TGTGCCAGCAGCGACCGGGACTCTGTGAACGGGGAGCTGTTTTTT. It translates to CASSDRDSVNGELFF.